The entry that follows covers one TCR beta chain sequence. Its matching antigen is unknown. Assay: immunoSEQ multiplex PCR; the TCRdb copy retains only in-frame clones and omits some. The sample includes 1,500,000 or so clones, around 98.5% of them seen just once. The sample comes from a study of shared clonotypes between healthy human individuals. Study-level background: Plates per donor: three CD4 naive, three CD4 memory, two CD8 naive, one CD8 memory.

CDR1 is SGHRS, CDR2 YFSETQ, per germline. V shed 2 bases, J shed 0 bases, and the junction held 14 bases outside the gene matches. The CDR3 has 18 amino acids. Findings of the study overall: Clonotypes not shared had lower generation probabilities than those common to all four donors.

Those who donated, Caucasian adults without exception, all lived in Nashville, Tennessee. This clonotype originated in a man in his thirties or forties in good health. This chain links TRBV5-1 with TRBJ2-7; 7 nucleotides match TRBD1. The specimen was naive CD4+ T cells sorted from blood. The subset denotes: CD45RA+ positively selected. CDR3 amino acids: CASSLTTGQNTNSYEQYF. CDR3 in DNA: TGCGCCAGCAGCTTAACCACGGGACAGAATACAAACTCCTACGAGCAGTACTTC.